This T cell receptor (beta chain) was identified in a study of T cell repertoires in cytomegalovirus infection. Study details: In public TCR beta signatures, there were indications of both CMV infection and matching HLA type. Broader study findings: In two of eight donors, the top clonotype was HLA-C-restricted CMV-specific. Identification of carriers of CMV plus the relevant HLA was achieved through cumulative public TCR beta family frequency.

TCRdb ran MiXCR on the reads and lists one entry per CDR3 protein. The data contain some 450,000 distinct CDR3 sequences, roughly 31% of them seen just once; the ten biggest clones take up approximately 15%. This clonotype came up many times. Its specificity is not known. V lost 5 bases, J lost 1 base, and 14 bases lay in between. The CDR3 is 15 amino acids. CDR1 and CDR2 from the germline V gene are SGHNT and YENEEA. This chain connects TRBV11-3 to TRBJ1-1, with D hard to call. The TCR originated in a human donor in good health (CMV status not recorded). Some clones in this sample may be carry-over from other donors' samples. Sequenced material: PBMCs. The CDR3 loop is CASSPAGRSNTEAFF. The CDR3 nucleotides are TGTGCCAGCAGCCCAGCAGGCAGGTCGAACACTGAAGCTTTCTTT.